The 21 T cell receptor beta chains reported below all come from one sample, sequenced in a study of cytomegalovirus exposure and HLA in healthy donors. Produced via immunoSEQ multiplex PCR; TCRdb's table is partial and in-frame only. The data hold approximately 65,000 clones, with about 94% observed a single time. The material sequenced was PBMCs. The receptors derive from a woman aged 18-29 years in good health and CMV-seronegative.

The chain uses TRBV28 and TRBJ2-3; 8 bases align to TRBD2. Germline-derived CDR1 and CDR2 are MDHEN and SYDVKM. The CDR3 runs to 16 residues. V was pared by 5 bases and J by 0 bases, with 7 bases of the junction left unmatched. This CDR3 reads CASSPPGGGSTDTQYF. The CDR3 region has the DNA TGTGCCAGCAGTCCACCGGGGGGGGGTAGCACAGATACGCAGTATTTT. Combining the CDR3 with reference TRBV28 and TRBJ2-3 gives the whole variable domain DVKVTQSSRYLVKRTGEKVFLECVQDMDHENMFWYRQDPGLGLRLIYFSYDVKMKEKGDIPEGYSVSREKKERFSLILESASTNQTSMYLCASSPPGGGSTDTQYFGPGTRLTVL.

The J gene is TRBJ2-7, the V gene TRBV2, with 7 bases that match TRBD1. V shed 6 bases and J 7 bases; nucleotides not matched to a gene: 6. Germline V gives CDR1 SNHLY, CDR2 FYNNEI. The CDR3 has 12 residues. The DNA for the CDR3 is TGTGCCAGCAGAGGACAGGTGTGGGAGCAGTACTTC. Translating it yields CASRGQVWEQYF.

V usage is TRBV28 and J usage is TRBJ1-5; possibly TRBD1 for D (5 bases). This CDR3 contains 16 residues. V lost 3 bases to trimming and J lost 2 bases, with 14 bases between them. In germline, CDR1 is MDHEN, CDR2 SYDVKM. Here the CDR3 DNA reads TGTGCCAGCAGTTTTTGGGGGGGTGCGGGCAATCAGCCCCAGCATTTT. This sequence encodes CASSFWGGAGNQPQHF.

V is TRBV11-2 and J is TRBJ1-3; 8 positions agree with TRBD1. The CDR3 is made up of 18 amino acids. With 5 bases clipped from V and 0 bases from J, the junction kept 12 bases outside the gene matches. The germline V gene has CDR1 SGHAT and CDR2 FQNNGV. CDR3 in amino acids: CASSPSRDRSDSGNTIYF. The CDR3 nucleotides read TGTGCCAGCAGCCCCTCGCGGGACAGGAGTGACTCTGGAAACACCATATATTTT.

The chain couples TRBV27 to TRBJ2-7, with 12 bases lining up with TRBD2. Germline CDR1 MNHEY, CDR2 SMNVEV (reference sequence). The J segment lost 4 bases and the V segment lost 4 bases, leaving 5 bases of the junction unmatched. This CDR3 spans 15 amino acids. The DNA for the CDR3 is TGTGCCAGCAGTTGGCTAGCGGGAGGGCTGTACGAGCAGTACTTC. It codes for CASSWLAGGLYEQYF.

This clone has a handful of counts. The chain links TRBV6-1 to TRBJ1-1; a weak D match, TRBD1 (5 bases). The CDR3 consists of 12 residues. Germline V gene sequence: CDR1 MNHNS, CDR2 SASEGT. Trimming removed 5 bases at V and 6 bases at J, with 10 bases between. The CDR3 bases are TGTGCCAGCAGTAGGGGTGGCCCTGAAGCTTTCTTT. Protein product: CASSRGGPEAFF.

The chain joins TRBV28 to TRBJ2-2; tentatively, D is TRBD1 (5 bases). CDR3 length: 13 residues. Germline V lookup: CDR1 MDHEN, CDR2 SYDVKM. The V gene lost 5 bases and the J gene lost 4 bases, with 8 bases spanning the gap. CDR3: CASSIQATGELFF. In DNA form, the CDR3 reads TGTGCCAGCAGTATACAGGCCACCGGGGAGCTGTTTTTT.

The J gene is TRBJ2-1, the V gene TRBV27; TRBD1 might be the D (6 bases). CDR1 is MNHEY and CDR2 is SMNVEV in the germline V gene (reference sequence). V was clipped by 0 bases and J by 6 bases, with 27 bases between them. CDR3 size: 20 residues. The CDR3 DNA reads TGTGCCAGCAGTTTATCGCGCCCGGGTATTACGGGACACACTCCCAATGAGCAGTTCTTC. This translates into CASSLSRPGITGHTPNEQFF.

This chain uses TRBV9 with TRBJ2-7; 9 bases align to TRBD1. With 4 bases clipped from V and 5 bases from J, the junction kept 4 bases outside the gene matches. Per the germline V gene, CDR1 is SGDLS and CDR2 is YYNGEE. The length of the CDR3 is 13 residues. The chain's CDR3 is CASSPGQGNEQYF. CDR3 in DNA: TGTGCCAGCAGCCCGGGACAGGGTAACGAGCAGTACTTC.

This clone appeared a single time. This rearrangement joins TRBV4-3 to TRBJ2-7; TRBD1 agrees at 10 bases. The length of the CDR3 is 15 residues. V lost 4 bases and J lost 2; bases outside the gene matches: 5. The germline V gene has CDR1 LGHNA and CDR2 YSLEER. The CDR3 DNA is TGCGCCAGCAGCCGGGGGGACAGGGGACCCTACGAGCAGTACTTC. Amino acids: CASSRGDRGPYEQYF.

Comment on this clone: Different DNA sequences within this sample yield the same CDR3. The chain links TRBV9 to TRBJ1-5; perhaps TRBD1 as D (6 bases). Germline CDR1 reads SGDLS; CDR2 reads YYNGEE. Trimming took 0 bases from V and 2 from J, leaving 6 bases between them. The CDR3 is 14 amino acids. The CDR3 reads CASSVGQGNQPQHF. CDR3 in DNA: TGTGCCAGCAGCGTAGGACAGGGCAATCAGCCCCAGCATTTT. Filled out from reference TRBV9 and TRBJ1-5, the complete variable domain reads DSGVTQTPKHLITATGQRVTLRCSPRSGDLSVYWYQQSLDQGLQFLIQYYNGEERAKGNILERFSAQQFPDLHSELNLSSLELGDSALYFCASSVGQGNQPQHFGDGTRLSIL.

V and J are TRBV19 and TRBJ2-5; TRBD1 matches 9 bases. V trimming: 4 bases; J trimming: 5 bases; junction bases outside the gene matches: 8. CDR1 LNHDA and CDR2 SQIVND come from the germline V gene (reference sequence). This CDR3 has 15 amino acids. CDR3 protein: CASSTTGTGWETQYF. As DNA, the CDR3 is TGTGCCAGTAGTACAACCGGGACAGGGTGGGAGACCCAGTACTTC.

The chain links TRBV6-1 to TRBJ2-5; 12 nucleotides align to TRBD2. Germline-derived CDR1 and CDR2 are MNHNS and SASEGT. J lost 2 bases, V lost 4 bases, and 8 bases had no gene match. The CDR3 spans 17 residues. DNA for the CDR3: TGTGCCAGCAGTGCGGCACTAGCGGGGGGTTTACAAGAGACCCAGTACTTC. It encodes CASSAALAGGLQETQYF.

The CDR3 DNA reads TGTGCCAGCAGCCAAGGGGGACAGAGCTATGGCTACACCTTC. Translating it yields CASSQGGQSYGYTF. This chain uses TRBV4-2 with TRBJ1-2; 7 nucleotides match TRBD1. Germline CDR1 reads LGHNA; CDR2 reads YNFKEQ. J lost 4 bases, V lost 1 base, and 3 bases had no gene match. This CDR3 is 14 amino acids long.

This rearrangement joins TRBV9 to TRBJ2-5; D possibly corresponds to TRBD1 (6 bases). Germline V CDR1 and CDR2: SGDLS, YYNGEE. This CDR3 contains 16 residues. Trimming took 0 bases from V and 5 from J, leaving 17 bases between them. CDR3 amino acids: CASSVEVQGTRETQYF. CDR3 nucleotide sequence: TGTGCCAGCAGCGTAGAAGTTCAGGGGACAAGGGAGACCCAGTACTTC.

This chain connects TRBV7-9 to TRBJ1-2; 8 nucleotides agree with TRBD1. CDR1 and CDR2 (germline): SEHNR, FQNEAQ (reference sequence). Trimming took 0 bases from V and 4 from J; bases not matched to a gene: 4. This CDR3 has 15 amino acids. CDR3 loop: CASSLAGQVFYGYTF. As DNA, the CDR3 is TGTGCCAGCAGCTTAGCGGGACAGGTGTTCTATGGCTACACCTTC.

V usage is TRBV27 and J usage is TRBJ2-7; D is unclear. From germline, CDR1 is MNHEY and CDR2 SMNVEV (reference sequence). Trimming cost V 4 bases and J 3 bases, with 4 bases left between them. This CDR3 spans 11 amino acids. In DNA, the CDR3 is TGTGCCAGCAGTTCCCTCTACGAGCAGTACTTC. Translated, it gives CASSSLYEQYF.

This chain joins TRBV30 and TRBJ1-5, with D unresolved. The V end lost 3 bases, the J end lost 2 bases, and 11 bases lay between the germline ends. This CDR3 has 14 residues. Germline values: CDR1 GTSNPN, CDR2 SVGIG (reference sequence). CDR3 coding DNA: TGTGCCTGGAGCCCCGGGAGGGGCAATCAGCCCCAGCATTTT. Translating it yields CAWSPGRGNQPQHF.

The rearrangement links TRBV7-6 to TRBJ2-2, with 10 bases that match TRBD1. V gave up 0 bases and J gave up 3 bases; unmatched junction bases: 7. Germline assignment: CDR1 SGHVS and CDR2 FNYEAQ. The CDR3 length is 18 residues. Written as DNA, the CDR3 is TGTGCCAGCAGCTTAGCGATGCCGGGACAGGGGTACACCGGGGAGCTGTTTTTT. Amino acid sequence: CASSLAMPGQGYTGELFF. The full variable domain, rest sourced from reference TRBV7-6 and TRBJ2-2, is GAGVSQSPRYKVTKRGQDVALRCDPISGHVSLYWYRQALGQGPEFLTYFNYEAQQDKSGLPNDRFSAERPEGSISTLTIQRTEQRDSAMYRCASSLAMPGQGYTGELFFGEGSRLTVL.

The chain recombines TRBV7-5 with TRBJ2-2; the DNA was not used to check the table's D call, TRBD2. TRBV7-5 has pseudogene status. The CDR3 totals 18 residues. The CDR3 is CARSLVQSALADTGELFF. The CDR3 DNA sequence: TGTGCCAGAAGCTTAGTCCAATCAGCACTAGCGGACACCGGGGAGCTGTTTTTT.

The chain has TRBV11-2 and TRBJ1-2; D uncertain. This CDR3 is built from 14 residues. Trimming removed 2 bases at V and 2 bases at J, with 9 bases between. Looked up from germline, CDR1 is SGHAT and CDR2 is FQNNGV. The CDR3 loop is CASSLRAGNYGYTF. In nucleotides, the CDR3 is TGTGCCAGCAGCTTAAGGGCGGGCAACTATGGCTACACCTTC.